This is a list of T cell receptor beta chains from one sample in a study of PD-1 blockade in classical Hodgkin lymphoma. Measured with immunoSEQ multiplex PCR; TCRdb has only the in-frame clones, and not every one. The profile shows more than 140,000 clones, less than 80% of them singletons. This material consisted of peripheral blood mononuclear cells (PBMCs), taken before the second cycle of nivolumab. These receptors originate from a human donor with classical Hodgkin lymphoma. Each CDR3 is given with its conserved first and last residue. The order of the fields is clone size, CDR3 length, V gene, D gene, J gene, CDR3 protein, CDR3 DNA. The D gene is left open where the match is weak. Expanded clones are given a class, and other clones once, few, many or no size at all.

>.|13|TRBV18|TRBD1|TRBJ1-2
CASSPPAGGGYTF
TGTGCCAGCTCACCACCGGCAGGGGGTGGCTACACCTTC
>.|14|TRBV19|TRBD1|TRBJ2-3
CASSRHRGADTQYF
TGTGCCAGTAGTAGGCACAGGGGGGCAGATACGCAGTATTTT
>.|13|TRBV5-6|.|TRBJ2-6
CASNGVGANVLTF
TGTGCCAGCAACGGGGTTGGGGCCAACGTCCTGACTTTC
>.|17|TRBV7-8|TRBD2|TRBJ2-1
CASSLGVTSGAYNEQFF
TGTGCCAGCAGCTTAGGGGTGACTAGCGGTGCCTACAATGAGCAGTTCTTC
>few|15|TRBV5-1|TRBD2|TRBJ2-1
CASSATSGGYNEQFF
TGCGCCAGCAGCGCGACTAGCGGGGGCTACAATGAGCAGTTCTTC
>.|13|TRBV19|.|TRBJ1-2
CASSVTTNYGYTF
TGTGCCAGTAGTGTGACAACTAACTATGGCTACACCTTC
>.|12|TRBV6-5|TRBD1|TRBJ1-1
CASSRDRIDFLF
TGTGCCAGCAGTCGGGACAGAATAGATTTCCTCTTT
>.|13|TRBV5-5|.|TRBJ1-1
CASSSLPDTEAFF
TGTGCCAGCAGCAGTTTACCTGACACTGAAGCTTTCTTT
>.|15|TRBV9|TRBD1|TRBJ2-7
CASSVGTGGDYEQYF
TGTGCCAGCAGCGTAGGCACAGGGGGCGATTACGAGCAGTACTTC
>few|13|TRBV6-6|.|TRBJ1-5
CASSWGESQPQHF
TGTGCCAGCAGTTGGGGGGAGTCTCAGCCCCAGCATTTT
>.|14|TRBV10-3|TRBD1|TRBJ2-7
CAISAGTGNYEQYF
TGTGCCATCAGTGCTGGGACAGGGAACTACGAGCAGTACTTC
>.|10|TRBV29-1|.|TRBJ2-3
CSVRLDTQYF
TGCAGCGTCCGGCTGGATACGCAGTATTTT
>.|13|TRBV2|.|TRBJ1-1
CASSGPPVPEAFF
TGTGCCAGCAGTGGACCCCCGGTGCCTGAAGCTTTCTTT
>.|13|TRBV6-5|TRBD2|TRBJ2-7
CASTTSGLREQYF
TGTGCCAGCACGACTAGCGGTTTGAGGGAGCAGTACTTC
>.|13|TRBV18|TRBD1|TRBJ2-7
CASSPGQGDEQYF
TGTGCCAGCTCACCGGGACAGGGCGACGAGCAGTACTTC
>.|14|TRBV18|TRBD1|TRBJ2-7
CASSPFGTEYEQYF
TGTGCCAGCTCACCATTTGGGACAGAATACGAGCAGTACTTC
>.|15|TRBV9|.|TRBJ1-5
CASSVGQHSNQPQHF
TGTGCCAGCAGCGTAGGGCAACATAGCAATCAGCCCCAGCATTTT
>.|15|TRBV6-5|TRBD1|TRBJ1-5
CASRETGLINQPQHF
TGTGCCAGCAGAGAGACAGGGCTAATCAATCAGCCCCAGCATTTT
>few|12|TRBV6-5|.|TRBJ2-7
CASRSSSYEQYF
TGTGCCAGCAGGTCGAGCTCCTACGAGCAGTACTTC
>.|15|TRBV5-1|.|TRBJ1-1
CASSSYRGLDTEAFF
TGCGCCAGCAGCTCCTATCGGGGGTTGGACACTGAAGCTTTCTTT
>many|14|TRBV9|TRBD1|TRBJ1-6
CASSVGQGDSPLHF
TGTGCCAGCAGCGTTGGGCAGGGGGATTCACCCCTCCACTTT
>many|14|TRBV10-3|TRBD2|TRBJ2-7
CAISGTSGTYEQYF
TGTGCCATCAGTGGTACTAGCGGCACCTACGAGCAGTACTTC
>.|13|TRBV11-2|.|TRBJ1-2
CASSFEGGVGYTF
TGTGCCAGCAGCTTTGAAGGGGGGGTCGGCTACACCTTC
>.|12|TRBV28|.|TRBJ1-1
CASLLGLLEAFF
TGTGCCAGCCTCCTCGGACTTCTTGAAGCTTTCTTT
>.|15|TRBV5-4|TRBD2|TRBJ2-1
CASSPPSGPYNEQFF
TGTGCCAGCAGCCCCCCTAGCGGCCCCTACAATGAGCAGTTCTTC
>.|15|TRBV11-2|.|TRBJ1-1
CASSQQVWGNTEAFF
TGTGCCAGCAGCCAACAGGTTTGGGGGAACACTGAAGCTTTCTTT